This TCR beta chain originates from a study of T cells in Graves' hyperthyroidism and ophthalmopathy. Study-level points and caveats: Ophthalmopathy was told apart from stable hyperthyroidism by a 13 V-J model. Ophthalmopathy prediction by the model preceded onset by a median approximately six months.

Stable disease denoted Graves' hyperthyroidism without ophthalmopathy progression within 18 months. Among the patients, aged 18 to 65, hyperthyroidism was newly diagnosed and had lasted under 2 months. It was RNA transcripts that yielded the amplified TCR beta CDR3 regions. The HTBI primer set drove a first-round RT-PCR of the TCR CDR3. TCRdb independently ran MiXCR on the multiplex PCR reads; one entry per CDR3 protein. The sample gives some 510,000 distinct CDR3 sequences, roughly 50% of which show up once; 8.2% is in the top ten. In this sample, this clonotype turned up a few times. The target antigen is unknown. Germline V lookup: CDR1 SNHLY, CDR2 FYNNEI. The ends lost 7 bases at V and 6 bases at J; junction bases unmatched: 6. The CDR3 loop spans 14 amino acids.

The sequenced sample consisted of peripheral blood or thyroid tissue (not recorded which). This chain joins TRBV2 and TRBJ1-5; TRBD1 matches 10 bases. The TCR sequence derives from a woman aged 18-35 years with Graves' hyperthyroidism. The CDR3 DNA reads as TGTGCCAGCACTGGGACAGGGGTACCTCAGCCCCAGCATTTT. Amino acid sequence: CASTGTGVPQPQHF.